The clone carrying this T cell receptor beta chain has ten or more counts. Its antigen is currently unknown. CDR1 is MNHEY, CDR2 SMNVEV, per germline (reference sequence). Unmatched junction bases numbered 3, after V lost 4 bases and J lost 7 bases. The CDR3 covers 14 residues. This entry is derived from a study of T-cell reconstitution after alpha-beta-depleted transplantation in children. Study-wide points: The high TCRbeta diversity at day 60 in some patients came from surviving recipient T cells and thymic progenitors.

During its preparation, the TCRbeta library received unique molecular identifiers. Via MiXCR, TCRdb re-called the PCR reads, giving one row per CDR3 protein. The data contain around 440,000 distinct CDR3 sequences, roughly a tenth of them singletons. The source was PBMCs, collected before TCRalphabeta/CD19-depleted stem cell transplant. V and J are TRBV27 and TRBJ2-4; 11 bases align to TRBD1. The TCR comes from a child aged 2-15 years with inherited bone marrow failure, due to receive a stem cell transplant. The CDR3 loop is CASSSGTGGNIQYF. Here the CDR3 DNA reads TGTGCCAGCAGTTCCGGGACAGGGGGGAACATTCAGTACTTC.